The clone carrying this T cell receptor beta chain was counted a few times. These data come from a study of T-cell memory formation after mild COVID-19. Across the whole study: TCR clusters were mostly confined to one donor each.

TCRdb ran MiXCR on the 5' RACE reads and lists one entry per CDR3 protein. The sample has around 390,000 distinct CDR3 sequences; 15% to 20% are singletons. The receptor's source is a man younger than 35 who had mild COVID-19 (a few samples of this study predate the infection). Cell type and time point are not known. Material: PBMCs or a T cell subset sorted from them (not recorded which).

This CDR3 reads CASSYGGRVVGTEAFF. CDR3 sequence (DNA): TGTGCCAGCAGTTACGGGGGCAGGGTCGTTGGCACTGAAGCTTTCTTT. V gene TRBV6-2 or TRBV6-3 combines with J gene TRBJ1-1; D might be TRBD1 (6 bases). The V and J ends lost 2 bases and 4 bases respectively, with 17 bases between them. Germline V gene lookup returns CDR1 MNHEY and CDR2 SVGEGT. The CDR3 length is 16 residues.